A selection of T cell receptor beta chains follows, all from one sample in a study of OX40 agonist ivuxolimab in advanced cancers. Some clones are missing from TCRdb's copy, which holds only in-frame ones; the method was immunoSEQ multiplex PCR. There are tens of thousands of clones in the sample; more than 80% occur only once, and roughly 6.5% lies in the top ten. Sample: CD4+ or CD8+ T cells sorted from blood, taken in a trial of the OX40 agonist ivuxolimab. All receptors derive from an adult with an advanced solid tumor such as melanoma, head and neck, liver or kidney cancer. CDR3s include the opening cysteine and the closing phenylalanine or tryptophan. The D gene is left open where the match is weak. Rows may omit the clone size; those that give it use once, few, many or a size class.

clone_size: NA
d_call: TRBD1
j_call: TRBJ2-7
v_call: TRBV29-1
cdr3_aa: CSVEAGDRESYEQYF
cdr3_nt: TGCAGCGTTGAAGCCGGGGACAGGGAATCCTACGAGCAGTACTTC

clone_size: NA
d_call: NA
j_call: TRBJ2-7
v_call: TRBV4-1
cdr3_aa: CASSQVTVSEQYF
cdr3_nt: TGCGCCAGCAGCCAAGTTACAGTATCCGAGCAGTACTTC

clone_size: NA
d_call: NA
j_call: TRBJ2-1
v_call: TRBV5-4
cdr3_aa: CASSPGGNEQFF
cdr3_nt: TGTGCCAGCAGCCCCGGAGGAAATGAGCAGTTCTTC

clone_size: NA
d_call: NA
j_call: TRBJ1-2
v_call: TRBV5-4
cdr3_aa: CASSLAVGPDLSLSWGYTF
cdr3_nt: TGTGCCAGCAGCTTGGCCGTCGGGCCCGATTTGTCTCTATCTTGGGGCTACACCTTC

clone_size: NA
d_call: NA
j_call: TRBJ1-1
v_call: TRBV7-9
cdr3_aa: CASSRGGGTEAFF
cdr3_nt: TGTGCCAGCAGCAGAGGCGGGGGAACTGAAGCTTTCTTT

clone_size: NA
d_call: NA
j_call: TRBJ2-3
v_call: TRBV30
cdr3_aa: CAWRVTVILGADTQYF
cdr3_nt: TGTGCCTGGAGGGTTACAGTGATTCTAGGCGCAGATACGCAGTATTTT

clone_size: NA
d_call: TRBD1
j_call: TRBJ1-1
v_call: TRBV19
cdr3_aa: CASSAGQGGTEAFF
cdr3_nt: TGTGCCAGTAGTGCCGGACAGGGTGGCACTGAAGCTTTCTTT

clone_size: NA
d_call: TRBD1
j_call: TRBJ2-3
v_call: TRBV18
cdr3_aa: CASSLTGSTDTQYF
cdr3_nt: TGTGCCAGCTCCTTGACAGGGTCAACAGATACGCAGTATTTT

clone_size: NA
d_call: NA
j_call: TRBJ2-7
v_call: TRBV19
cdr3_aa: CASSMKGWEQYF
cdr3_nt: TGTGCCAGTAGTATGAAGGGATGGGAGCAGTACTTC

clone_size: once
d_call: TRBD2
j_call: TRBJ2-1
v_call: TRBV5-7
cdr3_aa: CASSPFRGTSGRYNEQFF
cdr3_nt: TGTGCCAGCAGCCCGTTTCGCGGGACTAGCGGGAGATACAATGAGCAGTTCTTC

clone_size: NA
d_call: TRBD2
j_call: TRBJ2-7
v_call: TRBV11-3
cdr3_aa: CASSSGGGEQYF
cdr3_nt: TGTGCCAGCAGCTCGGGAGGGGGCGAGCAGTACTTC

clone_size: NA
d_call: TRBD1
j_call: TRBJ2-7
v_call: TRBV27
cdr3_aa: CASGYTGAEQYF
cdr3_nt: TGTGCCAGCGGATATACAGGGGCCGAGCAGTACTTC

clone_size: NA
d_call: TRBD1
j_call: TRBJ2-7
v_call: TRBV2
cdr3_aa: CASSESIGTVKSYEQYF
cdr3_nt: TGTGCCAGCAGTGAATCAATCGGGACAGTTAAATCCTACGAGCAGTACTTC

clone_size: NA
d_call: TRBD1
j_call: TRBJ1-1
v_call: TRBV4-1
cdr3_aa: CASSQGTGMNTEAFF
cdr3_nt: TGCGCCAGCAGCCAAGGGACAGGGATGAACACTGAAGCTTTCTTT

clone_size: NA
d_call: TRBD2
j_call: TRBJ2-7
v_call: TRBV27
cdr3_aa: CASKWTSGRNEQYF
cdr3_nt: TGTGCCAGTAAATGGACTAGCGGGAGGAACGAGCAGTACTTC

clone_size: NA
d_call: NA
j_call: TRBJ1-1
v_call: TRBV19
cdr3_aa: CASQLNTEAFF
cdr3_nt: TGTGCCAGCCAACTGAACACTGAAGCTTTCTTT

clone_size: once
d_call: NA
j_call: TRBJ1-1
v_call: TRBV7-3
cdr3_aa: CASSFGLNTEAFF
cdr3_nt: TGTGCCAGCAGCTTCGGATTGAACACTGAAGCTTTCTTT

clone_size: NA
d_call: NA
j_call: TRBJ2-5
v_call: TRBV5-4
cdr3_aa: CASSSDDGEGETQYF
cdr3_nt: TGTGCCAGCAGCTCTGATGACGGAGAGGGGGAGACCCAGTACTTC

clone_size: NA
d_call: NA
j_call: TRBJ2-3
v_call: TRBV28
cdr3_aa: CASSLSAVLGADTQYF
cdr3_nt: TGTGCCAGCAGTTTATCGGCGGTCCTCGGGGCAGATACGCAGTATTTT

clone_size: medium-sized
d_call: NA
j_call: TRBJ2-7
v_call: TRBV5-4
cdr3_aa: CASSFNGGLEQYF
cdr3_nt: TGTGCCAGCAGCTTCAATGGGGGGCTGGAGCAGTACTTC

clone_size: NA
d_call: TRBD2
j_call: TRBJ2-5
v_call: TRBV27
cdr3_aa: CASAASGSLETQYF
cdr3_nt: TGTGCCAGCGCCGCTAGCGGGAGCCTCGAGACCCAGTACTTC

clone_size: NA
d_call: NA
j_call: TRBJ2-1
v_call: TRBV27
cdr3_aa: CASSLDVFYNEQFF
cdr3_nt: TGTGCCAGCAGCCTCGACGTCTTCTACAATGAGCAGTTCTTC

clone_size: NA
d_call: NA
j_call: TRBJ1-2
v_call: TRBV4-1
cdr3_aa: CASSQLGQNYGYTF
cdr3_nt: TGCGCCAGCAGCCAACTCGGACAGAACTATGGCTACACCTTC